Detailed here is one T cell receptor beta chain. Antigen: not known. The data are from a study of tumor-infiltrating lymphocytes in localized non-small cell lung cancer. Study details: Some samples were collected after neoadjuvant chemotherapy; smokers, never-smokers and several histologies were included. Overall study findings and caveats: Tumors had more T cell infiltration than uninvolved lung, per TCRbeta sequencing and CD3 counts.

The method was immunoSEQ multiplex PCR; TCRdb's version includes in-frame clones alone and lacks a portion of them. This repertoire shows over 14,000 clones, 82% found once; its top ten account for under 25%. This CDR3 comprises 13 residues. V lost 4 bases and J lost 3, with 9 bases in between. The germline CDR1 and CDR2 sequences are MNHNS and SASEGT. The rearrangement links TRBV6-1 to TRBJ1-2, with D unclear. This clonotype originated in a human donor with non-small cell lung cancer. The sequencing input was lung tumor tissue. The CDR3 protein is CASSGDTDYGYTF. The CDR3 coding sequence is TGTGCCAGCAGTGGTGATACAGACTATGGCTACACCTTC.